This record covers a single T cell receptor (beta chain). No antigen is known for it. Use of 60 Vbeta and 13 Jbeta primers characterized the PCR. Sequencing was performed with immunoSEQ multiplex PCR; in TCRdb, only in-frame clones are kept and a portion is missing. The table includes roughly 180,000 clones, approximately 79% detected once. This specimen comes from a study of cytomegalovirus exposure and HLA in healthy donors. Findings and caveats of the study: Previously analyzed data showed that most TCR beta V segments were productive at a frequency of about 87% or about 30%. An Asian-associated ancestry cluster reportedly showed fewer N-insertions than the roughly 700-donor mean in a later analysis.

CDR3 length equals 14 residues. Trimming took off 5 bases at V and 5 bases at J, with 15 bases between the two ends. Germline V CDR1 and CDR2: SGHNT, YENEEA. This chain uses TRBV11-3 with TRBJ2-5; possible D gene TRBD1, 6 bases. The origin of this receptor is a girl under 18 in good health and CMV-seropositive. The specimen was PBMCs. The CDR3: CASSNDRSWETQYF. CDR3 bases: TGTGCCAGCAGCAATGACAGGAGCTGGGAGACCCAGTACTTC. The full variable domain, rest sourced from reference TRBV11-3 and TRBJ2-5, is EAGVVQSPRYKIIEKKQPVAFWCNPISGHNTLYWYLQNLGQGPELLIRYENEEAVDDSQLPKDRFSAERLKGVDSTLKIQPAELGDSAVYLCASSNDRSWETQYFGPGTRLLVL.